Shown below are 19 T cell receptor beta chains from a single sample sequenced in a study of blood T cell repertoires in COVID-19. Measured with immunoSEQ multiplex PCR; TCRdb has only the in-frame clones, and not every one. The sample has around 340,000 clones; approximately 89% are singletons. Sequencing was done on a sample of peripheral blood. The receptors originated from a woman aged 55-75 years with COVID-19, enrolled during active disease.

The chain joins TRBV6-5 to TRBJ1-1; possibly TRBD1 for D (5 bases). Germline assignment: CDR1 MNHEY and CDR2 SVGAGI. V was shortened by 9 bases and J by 1 base, with 18 bases between the two germline ends. The CDR3 has 15 residues. The CDR3 DNA is TGTGCCAGGCGGCCCGGGGGGATTAAGAACACTGAAGCTTTCTTT. This translates into CARRPGGIKNTEAFF.

As DNA, the CDR3 is TGTGCCAGTAGTATCAAAGGGGGCCCCCCCACGAAATCACCCCTCCACTTT. The encoded protein is CASSIKGGPPTKSPLHF. The chain has TRBV19 and TRBJ1-6, with 7 bases aligning to TRBD1. The CDR3 spans 17 residues. V dropped 3 bases and J dropped 10; count of bases not matched to a gene: 15. Germline CDR1 and CDR2: LNHDA and SQIVND (reference sequence).

V usage is TRBV29-1 and J usage is TRBJ2-7; 8 bases match TRBD1. CDR1 SQVTM and CDR2 ANQGSEA come from the germline V gene. The V and J ends lost 7 bases and 5 bases, in that order; junction bases with no gene match: 4. The CDR3 has 11 residues. The chain's CDR3 is CSARTGNEQYF. The CDR3 DNA reads as TGCAGCGCCCGGACAGGGAACGAGCAGTACTTC.

This chain links TRBV28 with TRBJ1-5, with 8 nucleotides matching TRBD1. The V and J ends lost 5 bases and 2 bases, in that order; junction bases with no gene match: 5. Per the germline V gene, CDR1 is MDHEN and CDR2 is SYDVKM. This CDR3 comprises 15 residues. The CDR3 coding sequence is TGTGCCAGCAGTAAAGACAGGGGTGGCAATCAGCCCCAGCATTTT. This gives the protein CASSKDRGGNQPQHF.

The chain links TRBV2 to TRBJ1-5; the D gene is possibly TRBD1 (6 bases). Germline assignment: CDR1 SNHLY and CDR2 FYNNEI. This CDR3 is 14 amino acids long. V shed 1 base and J shed 5 bases, with 9 bases lying between them. This chain's CDR3 is CASSEGQDYQPQHF. CDR3 bases: TGTGCCAGCAGTGAAGGACAGGATTATCAGCCCCAGCATTTT.

On this clone: The DNA is omitted, as the CDR3 cannot be located on it reliably, and the CDR3 follows TCRdb's listing. The chain joins TRBV7-9 to TRBJ1-2; TRBD1, the table's D call, lacks a check against the DNA. Inclusive of both ends, the CDR3 amounts to 13 amino acids. The germline gives CDR1 SEHNR, CDR2 FQNEAQ (reference sequence). The CDR3 loop is CASSLVGQGIPTF.

This sequence joins TRBV5-1 and TRBJ1-1; TRBD1 matches 7 bases. CDR1 is SGHRS, CDR2 YFSETQ, per germline. The CDR3 is made up of 16 amino acids. V trimming: 4 bases; J trimming: 1 base; junction bases outside the gene matches: 10. The CDR3 DNA follows: TGCGCCAGCAGCCTCCGCTGGACAGGAGGGAACACTGAAGCTTTCTTT. This encodes CASSLRWTGGNTEAFF.

The chain is built from TRBV9 and TRBJ2-4, with 10 bases identical to TRBD1. The germline gives CDR1 SGDLS, CDR2 YYNGEE. Germline trimming cut 3 bases from V and 0 bases from J; bases unmatched to any gene: 3. The CDR3 consists of 16 residues. The CDR3 DNA reads TGTGCCAGCAGCGGAAGGGACAGGGGAGCCAAAAACATTCAGTACTTC. This gives the protein CASSGRDRGAKNIQYF.

The gene calls are TRBV5-5 and TRBJ1-1, with D perhaps TRBD1 (5 bases). Trimming took off 4 bases at V and 2 bases at J, with 15 bases between the two ends. The germline gives CDR1 SGHKS, CDR2 YYEKEE (reference sequence). CDR3 length equals 15 residues. The CDR3 is CASSLTQQVNTEAFF. The DNA of the CDR3 is TGTGCCAGCAGCCTAACCCAACAGGTAAACACTGAAGCTTTCTTT.

The rearrangement uses TRBV12-3 or TRBV12-4 and TRBJ1-5, with 8 bases identical to TRBD1. This CDR3 comprises 13 residues. V lost 8 bases and J lost 7; bases outside the gene matches: 7. CDR3 coding DNA: TGTGCCAGCTCAGACAGGGGCGGGCAGCCCCAGCATTTT. Translation gives CASSDRGGQPQHF.

CDR3 protein: CASSPTGTALTVYGYTF. For the CDR3, the DNA is TGTGCCAGTAGTCCTACCGGGACAGCTCTTACTGTATATGGCTACACCTTC. The V gene is TRBV19, the J gene TRBJ1-2; 7 positions agree with TRBD1. Germline loops: CDR1 LNHDA, CDR2 SQIVND (reference sequence). The V and J ends lost 5 bases and 5 bases, in that order; junction bases with no gene match: 17. The CDR3 contains 17 residues.

The chain carries TRBV18 and TRBJ1-3; D is ambiguous. There are 16 residues in the CDR3. Looked up from germline, CDR1 is KGHSH and CDR2 is LQKENI. V lost 6 bases, J lost 0 bases, and 15 bases lay in between. The CDR3, as DNA: TGTGCCAGCTCTCCCTCCGGGAGTGGCTCTGGAAACACCATATATTTT. The encoded protein is CASSPSGSGSGNTIYF.

The rearrangement joins TRBV5-1 to TRBJ2-1; tentatively, D is TRBD1 (5 bases). Per germline, CDR1 SGHRS and CDR2 YFSETQ. V lost 4 bases, J lost 4 bases, and 18 bases lay in between. The CDR3 has 16 residues. This chain's CDR3 is CASSPEGVIRYNEQFF. CDR3 nucleotides: TGCGCCAGCAGCCCGGAAGGGGTAATAAGGTACAATGAGCAGTTCTTC.

The rearrangement joins TRBV5-1 to TRBJ1-4; tentative D call: TRBD1 (5 bases). Germline loops: CDR1 SGHRS, CDR2 YFSETQ. CDR3 length: 15 residues. V lost 5 bases and J 4 bases, leaving 15 bases between the germline ends. The CDR3 spells CASSFDVGGNEKLFF. In DNA form, the CDR3 reads TGCGCCAGCAGTTTTGACGTGGGGGGTAATGAAAAACTGTTTTTT.

This clone was seen once. The genes are TRBV28 and TRBJ2-1, with D unresolved. V was trimmed by 5 bases and J by 9 bases, leaving 11 bases between them. Per the germline V gene, CDR1 is MDHEN and CDR2 is SYDVKM. CDR3 length: 12 amino acids. CDR3 DNA: TGTGCCAGCAGTATGGCGGCTCGTGAGCAGTTCTTC. Translated: CASSMAAREQFF. Drawing the rest from reference TRBV28 and TRBJ2-1, the complete variable domain is DVKVTQSSRYLVKRTGEKVFLECVQDMDHENMFWYRQDPGLGLRLIYFSYDVKMKEKGDIPEGYSVSREKKERFSLILESASTNQTSMYLCASSMAAREQFFGPGTRLTVL.

The chain is built from TRBV5-1 and TRBJ1-1; D gene unclear. The CDR3 is 13 amino acids. Trimming left V 1 base short and J 3 bases short, with 7 bases between. CDR1 is SGHRS and CDR2 is YFSETQ in the germline V gene. The CDR3 DNA follows: TGCGCCAGCAGCTTGATCGGGGACACTGAAGCTTTCTTT. Amino acid sequence: CASSLIGDTEAFF.

This chain connects TRBV6-1 to TRBJ1-1; TRBD1 is a possible D gene (6 bases). Per germline, CDR1 MNHNS and CDR2 SASEGT. The length of the CDR3 is 14 residues. Trimming pared 3 bases from V and 4 bases from J, leaving 12 bases between. The CDR3 protein is CASSEGAGITEAFF. DNA for the CDR3: TGTGCCAGCAGTGAGGGGGCAGGGATCACTGAAGCTTTCTTT.

The J gene is TRBJ2-1, the V gene TRBV27; 13 bases are a match to TRBD2. Germline V CDR1 and CDR2: MNHEY, SMNVEV (reference sequence). The CDR3 totals 23 residues. V was pared by 6 bases and J by 1 base, with 24 bases of the junction left unmatched. CDR3 region: CASSRPGLVTSGGGHKSYNEQFF. In DNA form, the CDR3 reads TGTGCCAGCAGCCGACCCGGTCTGGTCACTAGCGGGGGGGGGCATAAATCCTACAATGAGCAGTTCTTC.

This clone was seen more than once but under ten times. The chain recombines TRBV20-1 with TRBJ2-5; TRBD2 matches 8 bases. The CDR3 totals 11 residues. CDR1 DFQATT and CDR2 SNEGSKA come from the germline V gene (reference sequence). J was trimmed by 4 bases and V by 7 bases; bases with no gene match: 2. This chain's CDR3 is CSVAGTETQYF. The DNA of the CDR3 is TGCAGTGTAGCGGGGACAGAGACCCAGTACTTC.